This TCR beta chain was captured by sequencing in a study of control samples from healthy donors and cancer patients. This clone was observed a handful of times. From germline, CDR1 is MNHNS and CDR2 SASEGT. The CDR3 runs 13 residues. The V and J ends lost 2 bases and 11 bases respectively, with 15 bases between them. Clones were read by immunoSEQ multiplex PCR, and TCRdb kept only the in-frame ones, dropping some. This sample has 100,000 to 150,000 clones, with around 90% found just once. Sequenced input: blood. The receptor comes from a man aged 18 to 35 in good health. V and J are TRBV6-1 and TRBJ1-1, with D hard to call. Here the CDR3 DNA reads TGTGCCAGCAGTGAAAGGAGGCCTGAAGCGGCTTTCTTT. Translated: CASSERRPEAAFF.